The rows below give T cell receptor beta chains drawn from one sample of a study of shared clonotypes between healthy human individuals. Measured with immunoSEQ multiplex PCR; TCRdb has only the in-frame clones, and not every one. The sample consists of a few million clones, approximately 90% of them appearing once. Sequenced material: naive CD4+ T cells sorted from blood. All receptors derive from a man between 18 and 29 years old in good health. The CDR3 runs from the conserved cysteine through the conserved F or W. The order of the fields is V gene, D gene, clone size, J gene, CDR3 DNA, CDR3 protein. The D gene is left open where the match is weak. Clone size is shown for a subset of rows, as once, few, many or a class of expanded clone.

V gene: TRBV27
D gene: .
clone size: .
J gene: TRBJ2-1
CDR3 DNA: TGTGCCAGCAGTTTATATGGGTTTAGTTCCTACAATGAGCAGTTCTTC
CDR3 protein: CASSLYGFSSYNEQFF

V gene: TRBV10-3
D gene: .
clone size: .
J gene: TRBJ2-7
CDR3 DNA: TGTGCCATCAGTGAGGCAGCCTACGAGCAGTACTTC
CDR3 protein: CAISEAAYEQYF

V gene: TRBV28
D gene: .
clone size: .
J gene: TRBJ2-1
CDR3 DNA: TGTGCCAGCAGTTTAAGGTTAAGGGGTTTAGGGCAGTTCTTC
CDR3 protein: CASSLRLRGLGQFF

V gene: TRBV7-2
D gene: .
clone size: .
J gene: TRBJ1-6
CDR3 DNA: TGTGCCAGCAACCTCGAGGGGTTCGGCGGGCATTCACCCCTCCACTTT
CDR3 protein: CASNLEGFGGHSPLHF

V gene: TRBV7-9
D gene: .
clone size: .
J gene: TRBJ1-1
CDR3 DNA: TGTGCCAGCAGCCCCCAGGCGGGGCTGAACACTGAAGCTTTCTTT
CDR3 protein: CASSPQAGLNTEAFF

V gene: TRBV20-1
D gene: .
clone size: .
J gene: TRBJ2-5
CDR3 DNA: TGCAGTGCCCTGGGACCGCAAACCCAGTACTTC
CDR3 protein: CSALGPQTQYF

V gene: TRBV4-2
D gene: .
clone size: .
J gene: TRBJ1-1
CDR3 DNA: TGTGCCAGCAGCCAAGATGCGGGACGGACTGAAGCTTTCTTT
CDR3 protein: CASSQDAGRTEAFF

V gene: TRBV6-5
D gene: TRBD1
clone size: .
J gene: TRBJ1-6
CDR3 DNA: TGTGCCAGCAGCGACAGGGAGAATTCGAATTCACCCCTCCACTTT
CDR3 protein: CASSDRENSNSPLHF

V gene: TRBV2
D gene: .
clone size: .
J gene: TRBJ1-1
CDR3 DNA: TGTGCCAGCAGTTCCCTCCAGGATGGCACTGAAGCTTTCTTT
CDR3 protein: CASSSLQDGTEAFF

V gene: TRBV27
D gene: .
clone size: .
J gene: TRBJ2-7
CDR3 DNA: TGTGCCAGCAGTTTCTGGAACTCCTACGAGCAGTACTTC
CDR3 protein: CASSFWNSYEQYF

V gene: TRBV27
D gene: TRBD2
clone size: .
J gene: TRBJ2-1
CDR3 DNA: TGTGCCAGCAGTTCTCGGGAGCGGGAGTACAATGAGCAGTTCTTC
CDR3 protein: CASSSREREYNEQFF

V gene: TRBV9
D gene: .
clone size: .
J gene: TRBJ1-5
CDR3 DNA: TGTGCCAGCAGCGTAGACTGGGGGCAGCCCCAGCATTTT
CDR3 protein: CASSVDWGQPQHF

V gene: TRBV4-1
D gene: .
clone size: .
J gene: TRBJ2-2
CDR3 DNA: TGCGCCAGCAGCCGGCCGGACCACATTACGAACACCGGGGAGCTGTTTTTT
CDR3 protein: CASSRPDHITNTGELFF

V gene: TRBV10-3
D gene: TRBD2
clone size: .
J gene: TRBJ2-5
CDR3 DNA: TGTGCCATTGGGACTAGCGGGAGGGCGGACGAGACCCAGTACTTC
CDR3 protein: CAIGTSGRADETQYF

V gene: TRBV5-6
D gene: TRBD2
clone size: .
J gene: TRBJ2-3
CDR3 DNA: TGTGCCAGCAGCATTAGCGGGAGAGAGACAGATACGCAGTATTTT
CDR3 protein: CASSISGRETDTQYF

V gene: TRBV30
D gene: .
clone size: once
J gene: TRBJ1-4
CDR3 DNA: TGTGCCTGGAGTATGGGTTGGGGGACTAATGAAAAACTGTTTTTT
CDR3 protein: CAWSMGWGTNEKLFF

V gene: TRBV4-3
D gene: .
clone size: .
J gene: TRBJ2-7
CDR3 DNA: TGCGCCAGCAGCCGGACTTCGGGCACCTACGAGCAGTACTTC
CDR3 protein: CASSRTSGTYEQYF

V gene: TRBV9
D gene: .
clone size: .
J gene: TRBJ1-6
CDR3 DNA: TGTGCCAGCAGCGTAGGGGACGGGGCCTCCTATAATTCACCCCTCCACTTT
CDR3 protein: CASSVGDGASYNSPLHF

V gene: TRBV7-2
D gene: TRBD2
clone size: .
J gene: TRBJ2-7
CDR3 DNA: TGTGCCAGCAGCTTAGGCGGGACTAGCGCCTCCTACGAGCAGTACTTC
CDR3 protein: CASSLGGTSASYEQYF

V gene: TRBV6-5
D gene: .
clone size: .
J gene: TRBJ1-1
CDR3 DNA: TGTGCCAGCAGTTACTCAGGGAAGGGTTTCTTT
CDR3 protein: CASSYSGKGFF

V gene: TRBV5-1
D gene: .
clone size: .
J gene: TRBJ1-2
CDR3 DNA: TGCGCCAGCAGCGGAATGGATAGGGGAAGGGATGGCTACACCTTC
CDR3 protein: CASSGMDRGRDGYTF

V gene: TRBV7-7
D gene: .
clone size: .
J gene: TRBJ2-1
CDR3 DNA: TGTGCTAGCAGCTTAAGTACCCACAATGAGCAGTTCTTC
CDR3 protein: CASSLSTHNEQFF

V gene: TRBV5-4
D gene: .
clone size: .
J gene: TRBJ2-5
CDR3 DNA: TGTGCCAGCAGCTTGAGAGAGGTAGAGACCCAGTACTTC
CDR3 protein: CASSLREVETQYF

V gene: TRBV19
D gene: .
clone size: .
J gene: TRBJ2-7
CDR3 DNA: TGTGCCAGTAGTTATAGAGACAGAGACTACGAGCAGTACTTC
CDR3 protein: CASSYRDRDYEQYF

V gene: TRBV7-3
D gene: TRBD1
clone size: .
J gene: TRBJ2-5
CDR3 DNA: TGTGCCAGCAGCGATGGACAGGGACAGACCCAGTACTTC
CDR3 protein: CASSDGQGQTQYF

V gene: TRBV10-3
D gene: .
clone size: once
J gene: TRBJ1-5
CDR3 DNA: TGTGCCATCAGTGATCCGGGGTTGGGTCAGCCCCAGCATTTT
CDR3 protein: CAISDPGLGQPQHF

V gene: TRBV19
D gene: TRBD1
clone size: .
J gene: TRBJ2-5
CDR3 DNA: TGTGCCAGTAGTGCAACAGGGGGATTGAGGCAAGAGACCCAGTACTTC
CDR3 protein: CASSATGGLRQETQYF

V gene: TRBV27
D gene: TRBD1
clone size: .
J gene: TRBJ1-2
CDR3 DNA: TGTGCCAGCAGTTTACAGGGGGCTGGCGGCTACACCTTC
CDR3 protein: CASSLQGAGGYTF

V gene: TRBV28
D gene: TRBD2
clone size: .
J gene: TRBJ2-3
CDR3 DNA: TGTGCCAGCAGTCCCCGGGGGCGGGGGGGCACAGATACGCAGTATTTT
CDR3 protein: CASSPRGRGGTDTQYF

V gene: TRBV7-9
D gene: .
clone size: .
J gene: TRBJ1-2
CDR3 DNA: TGTGCCAGCAGCTTAAAGCAGGGTGGCTACACCTTC
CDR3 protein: CASSLKQGGYTF

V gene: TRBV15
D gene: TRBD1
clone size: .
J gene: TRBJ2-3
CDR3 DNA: TGTGCCACCAGCAGAGACCCGAACGCCGGACAGGGCCCAGATACGCAGTATTTT
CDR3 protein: CATSRDPNAGQGPDTQYF

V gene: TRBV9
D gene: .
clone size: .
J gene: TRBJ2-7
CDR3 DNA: TGTGCCAGCAGCGCGGGGACTGCTATCCACGAGCAGTACTTC
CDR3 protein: CASSAGTAIHEQYF

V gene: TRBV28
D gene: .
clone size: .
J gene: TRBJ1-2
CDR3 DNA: TGTGCCAGCAGTTTCGGGTATGGCTACACCTTC
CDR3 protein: CASSFGYGYTF

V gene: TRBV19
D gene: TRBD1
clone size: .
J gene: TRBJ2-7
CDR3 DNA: TGTGCCAGTTCTAAATACAGTTCTGGGACAGGGCGGTACGAGCAGTACTTC
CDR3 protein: CASSKYSSGTGRYEQYF

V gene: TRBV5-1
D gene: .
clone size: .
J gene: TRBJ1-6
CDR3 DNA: TGCGCCAGCAGCACGGACATAAGTTATAATTCACCCCTCCACTTT
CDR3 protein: CASSTDISYNSPLHF

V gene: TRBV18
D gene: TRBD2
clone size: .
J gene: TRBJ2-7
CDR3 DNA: TGTGCCAGCTTGCCGGGACTAGGGTCCTACGAGCAGTACTTC
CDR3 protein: CASLPGLGSYEQYF

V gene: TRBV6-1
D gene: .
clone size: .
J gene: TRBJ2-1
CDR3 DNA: TGTGCCAGCAGAGTTGCCCTTAACAATGAGCAGTTCTTC
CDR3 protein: CASRVALNNEQFF

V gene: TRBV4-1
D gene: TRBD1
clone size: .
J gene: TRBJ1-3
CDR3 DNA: TGCGCCAGCAGCCAAGATTGGGGACAGAGCTCTGGAAACACCATATATTTT
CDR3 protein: CASSQDWGQSSGNTIYF

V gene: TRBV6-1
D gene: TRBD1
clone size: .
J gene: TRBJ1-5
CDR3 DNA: TGTGCCAGCATCGCGACAGGGGATTTGGAGCCCCAGCATTTT
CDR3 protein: CASIATGDLEPQHF

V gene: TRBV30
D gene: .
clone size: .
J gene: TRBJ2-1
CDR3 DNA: TGTGCCTGGAGTTTTAAGGTCAGAGCGGCGAATGAGCAGTTCTTC
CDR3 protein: CAWSFKVRAANEQFF

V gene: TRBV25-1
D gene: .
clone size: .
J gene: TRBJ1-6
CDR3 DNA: TGTGCCAGCAGTGAACTAGTGCCGATGACGCTCCACTTT
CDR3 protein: CASSELVPMTLHF

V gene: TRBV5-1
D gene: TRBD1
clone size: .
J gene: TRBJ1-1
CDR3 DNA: TGCGCCAGCAGCTTGGTTACAGGGGAGGAAGAAGCTTTCTTT
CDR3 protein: CASSLVTGEEEAFF

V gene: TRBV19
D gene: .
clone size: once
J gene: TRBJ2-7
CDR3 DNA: TGTGCCAGTAGTATGGCCGGGAGTGGGTACGAGCAGTACTTC
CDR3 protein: CASSMAGSGYEQYF

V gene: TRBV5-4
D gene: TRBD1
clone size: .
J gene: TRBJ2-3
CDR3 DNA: TGTGCCAGCGCCGGGACAGGGAGTTCGACAGATACGCAGTATTTT
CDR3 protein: CASAGTGSSTDTQYF

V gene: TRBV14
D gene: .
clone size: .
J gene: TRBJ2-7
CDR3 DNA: TGTGCCAGCAGCCAAGTTCACCCGGGAGCTAACCAGGAGCAGTACTTC
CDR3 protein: CASSQVHPGANQEQYF

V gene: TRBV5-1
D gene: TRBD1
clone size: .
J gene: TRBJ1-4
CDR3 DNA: TGCGCCAGCAGCCTGGGGGGACAGGTTAATGAAAAACTGTTTTTT
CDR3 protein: CASSLGGQVNEKLFF

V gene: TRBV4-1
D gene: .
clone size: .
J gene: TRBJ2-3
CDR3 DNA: TGCGCCAGCAGAGGGCGGGGTCTTCCCACAGATACGCAGTATTTT
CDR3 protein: CASRGRGLPTDTQYF

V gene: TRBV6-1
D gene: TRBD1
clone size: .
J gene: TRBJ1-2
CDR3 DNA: TGTGCCAGCAGTGAAGGGGCAGGGGGCATCGGAGGCTACACCTTC
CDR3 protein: CASSEGAGGIGGYTF

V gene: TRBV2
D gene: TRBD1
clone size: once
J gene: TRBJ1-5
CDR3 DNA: TGTGCCAGCAGTGAGAGGACAGGAGGCAATCAGCCCCAGCATTTT
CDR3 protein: CASSERTGGNQPQHF